Here is one T cell receptor (beta chain) with its context. The data stem from a study of PD-1 blockade in classical Hodgkin lymphoma. Assay used: immunoSEQ multiplex PCR; TCRdb lists only in-frame clones, some missing. The table has 96,000 or so clones, 93% seen once. Time point of the sample: cycle 4 day 1 (C4D1), after less than 7 weeks of nivolumab. Every patient experienced relapse after autologous stem cell transplantation, and brentuximab vedotin exposure varied. Germline V gene data show CDR1 as MDHEN and CDR2 as SYDVKM. The CDR3 is 19 residues long. The V gene end was trimmed by 1 base and the J gene end by 4 bases; junction bases not matched to a gene: 13.

The gene calls are TRBV28 and TRBJ1-2; 12 bases are a match to TRBD1. The sequences come from peripheral blood mononuclear cells (PBMCs), collected before the fourth cycle of nivolumab. This TCR was sampled from a human donor with classical Hodgkin lymphoma. CDR3: CASSLSVGTGGNFTYGYTF. The CDR3 coding sequence is TGTGCCAGCAGTTTATCAGTCGGGACAGGGGGCAATTTTACCTATGGCTACACCTTC.